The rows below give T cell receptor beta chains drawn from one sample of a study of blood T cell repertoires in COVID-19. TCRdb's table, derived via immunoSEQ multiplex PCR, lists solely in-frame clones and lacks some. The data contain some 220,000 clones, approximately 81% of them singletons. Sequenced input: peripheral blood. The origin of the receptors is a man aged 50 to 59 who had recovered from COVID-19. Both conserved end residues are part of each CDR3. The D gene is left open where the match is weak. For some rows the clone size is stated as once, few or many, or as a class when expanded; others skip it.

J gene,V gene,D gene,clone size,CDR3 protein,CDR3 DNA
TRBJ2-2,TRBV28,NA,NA,CASSRTPGGTGELFF,TGTGCCAGCAGTCGAACCCCAGGGGGGACCGGGGAGCTGTTTTTT
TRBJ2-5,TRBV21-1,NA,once,CASSRFIVYRDQETQYF,TGTGCCAGCAGCCGATTTATAGTTTACCGGGATCAAGAGACCCAGTACTTC
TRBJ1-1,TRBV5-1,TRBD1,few,CASSLTGGTEAFF,TGCGCCAGCAGCTTAACAGGGGGCACTGAAGCTTTCTTT
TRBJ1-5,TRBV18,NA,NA,CASSPRGGNQPQHF,TGTGCCAGCTCACCACGCGGCGGGAATCAGCCCCAGCATTTT
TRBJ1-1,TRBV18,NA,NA,CASSPGLTNTEAFF,TGTGCCAGCTCACCGGGACTTACGAACACTGAAGCTTTCTTT
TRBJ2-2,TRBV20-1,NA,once,CSASFRAGELFF,TGCAGTGCTAGTTTCAGGGCGGGGGAGCTGTTTTTT
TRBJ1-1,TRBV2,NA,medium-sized,CASTRLNSNTEAFF,TGTGCCAGCACGAGGCTTAACTCGAACACTGAAGCTTTCTTT
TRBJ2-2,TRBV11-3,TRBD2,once,CASSPGAGGYTGELFF,TGTGCCAGCAGCCCGGGAGCGGGAGGCTACACCGGGGAGCTGTTTTTT
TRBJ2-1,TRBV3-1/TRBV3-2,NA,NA,CASSQEGAVSSYNEQFF,TGTGCCAGCAGCCAAGAAGGAGCAGTGAGCTCCTACAATGAGCAGTTCTTC
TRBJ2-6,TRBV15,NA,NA,CATSHRVVTGANVLTF,TGTGCCACCAGCCACCGGGTGGTGACTGGGGCCAACGTCCTGACTTTC
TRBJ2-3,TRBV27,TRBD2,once,CASSSYPGGGTDTQYF,TGTGCCAGCAGTTCCTACCCGGGGGGGGGCACAGATACGCAGTATTTT
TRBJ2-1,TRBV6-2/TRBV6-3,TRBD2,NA,CASSEGLAGQFEQFF,TGTGCCAGCAGCGAGGGACTAGCGGGTCAGTTTGAGCAGTTCTTC
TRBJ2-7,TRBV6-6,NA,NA,CASSSATGEQYF,TGTGCCAGCAGTTCAGCAACAGGCGAGCAGTACTTC
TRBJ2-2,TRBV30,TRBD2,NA,CAWSQKAGTKSGELFF,TGTGCCTGGAGTCAAAAGGCCGGGACTAAGTCCGGGGAGCTGTTTTTT
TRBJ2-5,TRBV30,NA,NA,CAWSDNRVSETQYF,TGTGCCTGGAGTGACAACAGGGTCTCTGAGACCCAGTACTTC
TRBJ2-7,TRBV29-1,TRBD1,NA,CSVETGERGQYF,TGCAGCGTTGAGACAGGGGAGAGGGGGCAGTACTTC
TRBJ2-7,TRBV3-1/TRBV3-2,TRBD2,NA,CASSLLAGSSYEQYF,TGTGCCAGCAGCCTCTTAGCGGGTAGCTCCTACGAGCAGTACTTC
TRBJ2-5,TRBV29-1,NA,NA,CSVLEAQETQYF,TGCAGCGTTTTAGAGGCCCAAGAGACCCAGTACTTC
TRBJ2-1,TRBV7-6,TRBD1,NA,CASSNEGQAYNEQFF,TGTGCCAGCAGCAACGAGGGACAGGCCTACAATGAGCAGTTCTTC
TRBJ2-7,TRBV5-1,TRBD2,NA,CASSLSGGATLEQYF,TGCGCCAGCAGCTTGTCGGGGGGGGCAACCCTCGAGCAGTACTTC
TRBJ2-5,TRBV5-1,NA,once,CASSLYGEETQYF,TGCGCCAGCAGCTTGTACGGTGAAGAGACCCAGTACTTC
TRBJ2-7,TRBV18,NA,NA,CASSVADSYEQYF,TGTGCCAGCTCGGTTGCGGACTCCTACGAGCAGTACTTC
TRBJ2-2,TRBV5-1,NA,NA,CASSLKPGQNTGELFF,TGCGCCAGCAGCTTGAAGCCAGGGCAAAACACCGGGGAGCTGTTTTTT
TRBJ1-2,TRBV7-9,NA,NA,CASSPPGMANYGYTF,TGTGCCAGCAGCCCGCCAGGGATGGCTAACTATGGCTACACCTTC
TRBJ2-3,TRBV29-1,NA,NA,CSVEEGPADTQYF,TGCAGCGTTGAGGAGGGACCCGCAGATACGCAGTATTTT
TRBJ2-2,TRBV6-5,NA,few,CASRRTANTGELFF,TGTGCCAGCAGACGGACAGCGAACACCGGGGAGCTGTTTTTT
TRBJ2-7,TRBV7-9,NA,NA,CASSLGTGTSYEQYF,TGTGCCAGCAGCTTGGGCACAGGTACCTCCTACGAGCAGTACTTC
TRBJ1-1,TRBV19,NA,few,CASSTGITEAFF,TGTGCCAGTAGTACAGGAATTACTGAAGCTTTCTTT
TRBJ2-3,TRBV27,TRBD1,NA,CGTGTGLTDTQYF,TGTGGGACCGGGACAGGGCTCACAGATACGCAGTATTTT
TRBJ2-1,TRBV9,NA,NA,CASRPDFYNEQFF,TGTGCCAGCAGACCGGACTTTTACAATGAGCAGTTCTTC
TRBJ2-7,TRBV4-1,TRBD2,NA,CASSQPTSGRAHQYF,TGCGCCAGCAGCCAACCAACTAGCGGGAGGGCCCACCAGTACTTC
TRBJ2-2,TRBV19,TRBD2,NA,CASRPGTSYGELFF,TGTGCCAGTAGGCCCGGGACTAGCTACGGGGAGCTGTTTTTT